These T cell receptor beta chains were read from a single sample in a study of a mutant IDH1 vaccine in newly diagnosed glioma. Measured with immunoSEQ multiplex PCR; TCRdb has only the in-frame clones, and not every one. The sample includes some 64,000 clones, about four fifths of them seen just once. No antigens are known for them. This sample comprised PBMCs, obtained from a glioma patient whose treatment included an IDH1 peptide vaccine. The receptor set was obtained from a man in his forties or fifties with glioma. Each CDR3 is given with its conserved first and last residue. The order of the fields is J gene, D gene, clone size, V gene, CDR3 length, CDR3 DNA, CDR3 protein. D genes are given only for firm matches. Not every row has a clone size; where given, it reads once, few, many or a size class.

>TRBJ1-2|NA|NA|TRBV10-3|13
TGTGCCATCACCCCGGACGGAACCTATGGCTACACCTTC
CAITPDGTYGYTF
>TRBJ2-2|NA|once|TRBV7-9|14
TGTGCCAGCAGCTCGGACAAGTACACCGGGGAGCTGTTTTTT
CASSSDKYTGELFF
>TRBJ2-7|NA|once|TRBV9|15
TGTGCCAGCAGTCTCACAGGGACTCAGGCCTACGAGCAGTACTTC
CASSLTGTQAYEQYF
>TRBJ2-5|TRBD2|NA|TRBV5-4|14
TGTGCCAGCAGCCCCGGGACTAACCAAGAGACCCAGTACTTC
CASSPGTNQETQYF
>TRBJ1-2|TRBD1|NA|TRBV6-6|13
TGTGCCAGCATGACAGGGACTAACTATGGCTACACCTTC
CASMTGTNYGYTF
>TRBJ1-1|NA|NA|TRBV4-1|12
TGCGCCAGCAGCCAACAGACAGGTGAAGCTTTCTTT
CASSQQTGEAFF
>TRBJ2-1|TRBD2|NA|TRBV6-1|15
TGTGCCAGCAGTGAAAACGGGAGGGCCTACAATGAGCAGTTCTTC
CASSENGRAYNEQFF
>TRBJ2-4|NA|NA|TRBV7-2|15
TGTGCCAGCAGCTTAGTGGGGTCCCGGCCAAACATTCAGTACTTC
CASSLVGSRPNIQYF
>TRBJ2-5|NA|NA|TRBV9|15
TGTGCCAGCAGCGGTACTGGAACCCAAAAAGAGACCCAGTACTTC
CASSGTGTQKETQYF
>TRBJ1-4|NA|NA|TRBV5-1|14
TGCGCCAGCAGCTTACAGGGACATCGCGAAAAACTGTTTTTT
CASSLQGHREKLFF
>TRBJ1-1|NA|few|TRBV6-5|15
TGTGCCAGCAGTTGGGGGACGGACATGAACACTGAAGCTTTCTTT
CASSWGTDMNTEAFF
>TRBJ2-1|NA|NA|TRBV6-5|14
TGTGCCAGCAGAGGGGAGAGCTCCTACAATGAGCAGTTCTTC
CASRGESSYNEQFF
>TRBJ1-5|TRBD1|NA|TRBV18|14
TGTGCCAGCTCACCTACAGGGGGCGGTCAGCCCCAGCATTTT
CASSPTGGGQPQHF
>TRBJ1-1|NA|NA|TRBV6-1|13
TGTGCCAGCAAGCGGACGGGCAACACTGAAGCTTTCTTT
CASKRTGNTEAFF
>TRBJ2-3|TRBD1|NA|TRBV14|16
TGTGCCAGCAGCCAACCCGGGACAGGACCCTCAGATACGCAGTATTTT
CASSQPGTGPSDTQYF
>TRBJ2-7|NA|NA|TRBV5-1|14
TGCGCCAGCAGCTTGGATCCGGAGCTGAACGAGCAGTACTTC
CASSLDPELNEQYF
>TRBJ2-5|NA|NA|TRBV14|15
TGTGCCAGCAGCCAAGATAGGGTATACAAAGAGACCCAGTACTTC
CASSQDRVYKETQYF
>TRBJ1-4|TRBD1|few|TRBV4-1|18
TGCGCCAGCAGCCAAGAGGAGACAGGGGGCGACACTAATGAAAAACTGTTTTTT
CASSQEETGGDTNEKLFF
>TRBJ2-5|NA|few|TRBV5-1|13
TGCGCCAGCAGCGGGGGAGACCAAGAGACCCAGTACTTC
CASSGGDQETQYF
>TRBJ2-1|TRBD2|NA|TRBV6-4|15
TGTGCCAGCAGTGACTCGGCGGGAGGGCCTGATGAGCAGTTCTTC
CASSDSAGGPDEQFF
>TRBJ2-1|NA|NA|TRBV6-5|14
TGTGCCAGCAGTTACTCGAAGGGCACGAATGAGCAGTTCTTC
CASSYSKGTNEQFF
>TRBJ2-3|NA|NA|TRBV7-2|15
TGTGCCAGCAGCTCCGGCGGGACACCCCGAGATACGCAGTATTTT
CASSSGGTPRDTQYF
>TRBJ2-3|NA|once|TRBV27|11
TGTGCCAGCAGTCTGGATTATACGCAGTATTTT
CASSLDYTQYF
>TRBJ2-4|NA|NA|TRBV2|16
TGTGCCAGCAGTGAAGCGGGGAGATCGGGCAAAAACATTCAGTACTTC
CASSEAGRSGKNIQYF
>TRBJ2-5|NA|NA|TRBV14|14
TGTGCCAGCAGCCAAGTTCGGGGGTCGGAGACCCAGTACTTC
CASSQVRGSETQYF
>TRBJ2-5|NA|NA|TRBV7-6|13
TGTGCCAGCCTCGGGGCTTGGGGAGAGACCCAGTACTTC
CASLGAWGETQYF
>TRBJ1-1|TRBD1|NA|TRBV28|17
TGTGCCAGCAGTTTCCCCTCACAGGGGCTCATGAACACTGAAGCTTTCTTT
CASSFPSQGLMNTEAFF
>TRBJ1-2|NA|once|TRBV6-1|13
TGTGCCAGCAGTGACACGGTGACGATGGGCTACACCTTC
CASSDTVTMGYTF
>TRBJ2-1|NA|NA|TRBV4-1|14
TGCGCCAGCAGCCAAGATGGGCTGCCAGGAGAGCAGTTCTTC
CASSQDGLPGEQFF
>TRBJ2-3|TRBD1|NA|TRBV4-3|16
TGCGCCAGCAGCCAACTGACAGGGGACTCCACAGATACGCAGTATTTT
CASSQLTGDSTDTQYF
>TRBJ2-2|NA|NA|TRBV7-9|15
TGTGCCAGCAGCTCACAAACAAGGGGAACCGGGGAGCTGTTTTTT
CASSSQTRGTGELFF
>TRBJ2-3|NA|NA|TRBV2|14
TGTGCCAGCAGAGGTGGGACTAGCACAGATACGCAGTATTTT
CASRGGTSTDTQYF
>TRBJ2-5|NA|NA|TRBV5-4|15
TGTGCCAGCAGCTTGAAGGGGCCAGTGATCGAGACCCAGTACTTC
CASSLKGPVIETQYF
>TRBJ2-7|NA|medium-sized|TRBV23-1|14
TGCGCCAGCAGTCAATTATTGGGGTCCTACGAGCAGTACTTC
CASSQLLGSYEQYF
>TRBJ1-2|NA|NA|TRBV5-8|13
TGTGCCAGCAGCATACTAAGGGACTATGGCTACACCTTC
CASSILRDYGYTF